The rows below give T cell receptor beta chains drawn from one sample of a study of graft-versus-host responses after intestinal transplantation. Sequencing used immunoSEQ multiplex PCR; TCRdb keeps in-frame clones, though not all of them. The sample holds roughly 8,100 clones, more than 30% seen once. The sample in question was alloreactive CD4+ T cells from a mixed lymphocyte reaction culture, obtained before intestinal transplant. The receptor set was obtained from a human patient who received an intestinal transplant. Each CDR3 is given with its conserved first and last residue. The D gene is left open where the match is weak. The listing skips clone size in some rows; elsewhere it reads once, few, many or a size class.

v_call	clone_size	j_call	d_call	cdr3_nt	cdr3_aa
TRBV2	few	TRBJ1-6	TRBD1	TGTGCCAGCGACAGGGGGCTCTCACCCCTCCACTTT	CASDRGLSPLHF
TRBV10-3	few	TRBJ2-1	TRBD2	TGTGCCATCTCGGGGGGAGACGGATACAATGAGCAGTTCTTC	CAISGGDGYNEQFF
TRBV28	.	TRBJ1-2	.	TGTGCCAGCAGACTTGGGGGGGCAGTCTATGGCTACACCTTC	CASRLGGAVYGYTF
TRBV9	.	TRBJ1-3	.	TGTGCCAGCAGCGCGGGCGGGGTCCGCTCTGGAAACACCATATATTTT	CASSAGGVRSGNTIYF
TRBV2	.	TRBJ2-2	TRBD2	TGTGCCAGCCGGACTAGCGGGATTACCGGGGAGCTGTTTTTT	CASRTSGITGELFF
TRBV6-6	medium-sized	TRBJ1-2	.	TGTGCCAGCAGTTACCCCCTGGGACTCGGAAACTATGGCTACACCTTC	CASSYPLGLGNYGYTF
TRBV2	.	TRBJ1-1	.	TGTGCCAGCAGTGAGGAGGTAATCCCCAGAGCTTTCTTT	CASSEEVIPRAFF
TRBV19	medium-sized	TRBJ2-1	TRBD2	TGTGCCAGTAGTACCCATCGGGGGGGTGGGCAGTTCTTC	CASSTHRGGGQFF
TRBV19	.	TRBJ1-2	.	TGTGCCAGTTTAGGGGACTATGGCTACACCTTC	CASLGDYGYTF
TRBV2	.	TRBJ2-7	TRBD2	TGTGCCAGCAGTGAGAACCGCGGGGGGCCCTACGAGCAGTACTTC	CASSENRGGPYEQYF
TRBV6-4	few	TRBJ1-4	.	TGTGCCAGCAGTGACTCGATAGAAGTTGTGCGAGAAAAACTGTTTTTT	CASSDSIEVVREKLFF
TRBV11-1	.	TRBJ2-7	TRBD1	TGTGCCAGCAGCCGGGGACAGGGAAGATACGAGCAGTACTTC	CASSRGQGRYEQYF
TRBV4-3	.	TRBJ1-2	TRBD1	TGCGCCAGCAGCCAAGTTCGGACAGGGGCTGGCTACACCTTC	CASSQVRTGAGYTF